A single sample gave rise to the 21 T cell receptor beta chains below, sequenced in a study of cytomegalovirus exposure and HLA in healthy donors. The PCR made use of 60 Vbeta and 13 Jbeta primers. The assay was immunoSEQ multiplex PCR, and TCRdb's table has in-frame clones only and misses some. This table holds roughly 50,000 clones, 82% found once. The specimen sequenced was PBMCs. Receptors were obtained from a woman aged 18-29 years in good health and CMV-seronegative.

Points on this clone: The junction departs from the called germline gene at one end, perhaps through a read error. This chain connects TRBV19 to TRBJ2-4; D is possibly TRBD2 (6 bases). This CDR3 has 15 amino acids. Per the germline V gene, CDR1 is LNHDA and CDR2 is SQIVND (reference sequence). CDR3: CASQRSGGAENSQYF. CDR3 nucleotides: TGTGCCAGTCAGAGGTCCGGGGGAGCAGAAAACAGTCAGTACTTC. Full variable domain (rest looked up from reference TRBV19 and TRBJ2-4): DGGITQSPKYLFRKEGQNVTLSCEQNLNHDAMYWYRQDPGQGLRLIYYSQIVNDFQKGDIAEGYSVSREKKESFPLTVTSAQKNPTAFYLCASQRSGGAENSQYFGAGTRLSVL.

A remark on this clone: The junction does not match germline at one end; this may be a read error. The chain employs TRBV5-6 and TRBJ2-6; weak D call: TRBD1 (5 bases). The CDR3 loop spans 17 amino acids. CDR1 SGHDT and CDR2 YYEEEE come from the germline V gene. The CDR3 nucleotides read TGTGCCAGCAGCTTGGATGGGGCCCCCTCTGGGGCCAACGGCCTGACTTTC. As protein: CASSLDGAPSGANGLTF. The full variable domain, rest sourced from reference TRBV5-6 and TRBJ2-6, is DAGVTQSPTHLIKTRGQQVTLRCSPKSGHDTVSWYQQALGQGPQFIFQYYEEEERQRGNFPDRFSGHQFPNYSSELNVNALLLGDSALYLCASSLDGAPSGANGLTFGAGSRLTVL.

This clone occurred once. The chain employs TRBV28 and TRBJ2-1, with D perhaps matching TRBD2 (5 bases). The CDR3 sequence is 15 residues long. Germline V CDR1 and CDR2: MDHEN, SYDVKM. Trimming cost V 3 bases and J 6 bases, with 15 bases left between them. The CDR3 sequence: CASSLWRRRVNEQFF. The CDR3 coding sequence is TGTGCCAGCAGTTTGTGGAGGAGGAGAGTCAATGAGCAGTTCTTC. The entire variable domain, with the rest obtained from reference TRBV28 and TRBJ2-1, is as follows: DVKVTQSSRYLVKRTGEKVFLECVQDMDHENMFWYRQDPGLGLRLIYFSYDVKMKEKGDIPEGYSVSREKKERFSLILESASTNQTSMYLCASSLWRRRVNEQFFGPGTRLTVL.

The chain is built from TRBV6-5 and TRBJ2-7, with TRBD2 matching over 10 bases. The CDR3 has 14 amino acids. Germline V gene lookup returns CDR1 MNHEY and CDR2 SVGAGI. V gave up 5 bases and J gave up 6 bases; unmatched junction bases: 7. The DNA for the CDR3 is TGTGCCAGCAGTAGGCTAGCGGGAGCTGGCGAGCAGTACTTC. This translates into CASSRLAGAGEQYF.

The chain employs TRBV19 and TRBJ2-7, with 16 positions matching TRBD2. The CDR3 covers 19 residues. Trimming took 6 bases from V and 3 from J; bases not matched to a gene: 14. Germline loops: CDR1 LNHDA, CDR2 SQIVND (reference sequence). DNA of the CDR3: TGTGCCAGTAGCCCGACGGGACTAGCGGGAGGGCCGGCGGTCTACGAGCAGTACTTC. Its translation is CASSPTGLAGGPAVYEQYF.

The chain uses TRBV5-1 and TRBJ1-2, with 7 positions matching TRBD1. The CDR3 is 14 amino acids. From germline, CDR1 is SGHRS and CDR2 YFSETQ. The ends lost 4 bases at V and 3 bases at J; junction bases unmatched: 6. Written as DNA, the CDR3 is TGCGCCAGCAGCACGACCGGGACAGACTATGGCTACACCTTC. It translates to CASSTTGTDYGYTF.

The chain employs TRBV11-2 and TRBJ1-6; D remains ambiguous. CDR1 and CDR2 from the germline V gene are SGHAT and FQNNGV. V dropped 1 base and J dropped 10 bases, with 11 bases sitting between them. The CDR3 is 14 residues long. CDR3: CASSLAVLESPLHF. The DNA of the CDR3 is TGTGCCAGCAGCTTAGCCGTTTTGGAGTCACCCCTCCACTTT.

Here the CDR3 DNA reads TGTGCCAGCAGCTTATATGTCACAATGAACACTGAAGCTTTCTTT. This sequence encodes CASSLYVTMNTEAFF. The V call is TRBV7-9, the J call TRBJ1-1, with D unresolved. Trimming left V 2 bases short and J 0 bases short, with 10 bases between. CDR1 is SEHNR and CDR2 is FQNEAQ in the germline V gene (reference sequence). The CDR3 runs 15 residues.

V is TRBV28 and J is TRBJ1-5; 9 bases are a match to TRBD1. The junction had 4 bases not matched to a gene; V was cut back by 2 bases and J by 2 bases. The length of the CDR3 is 16 residues. The V gene's germline CDR1 is MDHEN and CDR2 SYDVKM. CDR3 region: CASSLNRGLGNQPQHF. The DNA of the CDR3 is TGTGCCAGCAGTTTAAACAGGGGGCTGGGCAATCAGCCCCAGCATTTT.

CDR3 in amino acids: CASSATSGSADTQYF. The CDR3 nucleotides are TGTGCCAGCAGTGCCACTAGCGGGAGCGCAGATACGCAGTATTTT. V is TRBV6-4 and J is TRBJ2-3; TRBD2 matches 11 bases. CDR3 length: 15 amino acids. Looked up from germline, CDR1 is MRHNA and CDR2 is SNTAGT. The junction had 4 bases not matched to a gene; V was cut back by 4 bases and J by 4 bases.

V is TRBV28 and J is TRBJ1-2, with D possibly being TRBD1 (5 bases). Per germline, CDR1 MDHEN and CDR2 SYDVKM. The CDR3 totals 16 residues. V lost 4 bases and J 8 bases, leaving 23 bases between the germline ends. The CDR3 DNA follows: TGTGCCAGCAGTTCCCCCCCAGGGCAGGGTATCTTGGGCTACACCTTC. Translating gives CASSSPPGQGILGYTF.

This chain joins TRBV7-3 and TRBJ2-5, with D tentatively TRBD2 (6 bases). Gene TRBJ2-7 matches the end of the DNA better, so the J call may be wrong. Per germline, CDR1 SGHTA and CDR2 FQGTGA. The CDR3 sequence is 16 residues long. This CDR3 is CASSLRGGASPYEQYF. In DNA, the CDR3 is TGTGCCAGCAGCTTAAGAGGCGGGGCTAGCCCCTACGAGCAGTACTTC.

This sequence joins TRBV6-5 and TRBJ1-2, with a tentative D call TRBD1 (5 bases). Germline V CDR1 and CDR2: MNHEY, SVGAGI. The CDR3 runs 12 residues. V lost 5 bases to trimming and J lost 5 bases, with 9 bases between them. CDR3: CASSLDRYGYTF. The CDR3 DNA follows: TGTGCCAGCAGTCTAGACAGATATGGCTACACCTTC.

Concerning this clone itself: An end of the junction differs from the germline gene, which may be a read error. The chain couples TRBV6-1 to TRBJ2-5, with D possibly TRBD2 on 5 matching bases. The CDR3 contains 13 residues. The germline V gene encodes CDR1 MNHNS and CDR2 SASEGT. The chain's CDR3 is CASNEWGEETQYF. The CDR3 DNA reads as TGTGCCAGCAATGAATGGGGAGAAGAGACCCAGTACTTC.

A few counts support this clone. The chain uses TRBV5-1 and TRBJ2-3; TRBD1 aligns across 8 bases. This CDR3 spans 18 amino acids. Germline V gives CDR1 SGHRS, CDR2 YFSETQ. Unmatched junction bases numbered 9, after V lost 0 bases and J lost 0 bases. The CDR3 region has the DNA TGCGCCAGCAGCTTGGCCCTGACGACAGGGGCTAGCACAGATACGCAGTATTTT. Protein product: CASSLALTTGASTDTQYF.

The rearrangement uses TRBV6-4 and TRBJ2-7; 14 nucleotides align to TRBD2. The ends lost 2 bases at V and 6 bases at J; junction bases unmatched: 0. CDR1 is MRHNA and CDR2 is SNTAGT in the germline V gene. This CDR3 has 14 amino acids. The CDR3 region has the DNA TGTGCCAGCAGTGACGGGACTAGCGGGAGCGAGCAGTACTTC. Amino acids: CASSDGTSGSEQYF.

The rearrangement joins TRBV15 to TRBJ1-5; D gene unclear. Per the germline V gene, CDR1 is LNHNV and CDR2 is YYDKDF (reference sequence). CDR3 length equals 14 residues. Trimming took off 7 bases at V and 2 bases at J, with 12 bases between the two ends. Here the CDR3 reads CATTPMEGNQPQHF. CDR3 coding DNA: TGTGCCACCACCCCTATGGAGGGCAATCAGCCCCAGCATTTT. Full variable domain (remainder filled in from reference TRBV15 and TRBJ1-5): DAMVIQNPRYQVTQFGKPVTLSCSQTLNHNVMYWYQQKSSQAPKLLFHYYDKDFNNEADTPDNFQSRRPNTSFCFLDIRSPGLGDTAMYLCATTPMEGNQPQHFGDGTRLSIL.

A remark on this clone: This CDR3 is also generated by other DNA sequences in the sample. The chain joins TRBV27 to TRBJ1-4; D unclear. V shed 5 bases and J shed 7 bases, with 17 bases lying between them. The CDR3 is made up of 15 amino acids. Looked up from germline, CDR1 is MNHEY and CDR2 is SMNVEV (reference sequence). The CDR3: CASSPREESAEKLFF. The DNA for the CDR3 is TGTGCCAGCAGTCCCCGGGAGGAGAGTGCTGAAAAACTGTTTTTT.

The rearrangement links TRBV5-4 to TRBJ2-7, with a possible D match to TRBD1 (6 bases). CDR1 SGHNT and CDR2 YYREEE come from the germline V gene (reference sequence). The V and J ends lost 5 bases and 3 bases respectively, with 12 bases between them. CDR3 length: 13 amino acids. The CDR3 DNA reads as TGTGCCAGCAGTACCAAAGGGGGCTACGAGCAGTACTTC. Translation: CASSTKGGYEQYF.

This clone was picked up one time. The J gene is TRBJ2-1, the V gene TRBV7-8; D gene uncertain. Trimming took 2 bases from V and 6 from J, leaving 17 bases between them. The CDR3 is made up of 16 amino acids. In germline, CDR1 is SGHVS, CDR2 FQNEAQ. CDR3 sequence: CASSLYGAQEPNEQFF. The DNA of the CDR3 is TGTGCCAGCAGCTTATATGGAGCCCAAGAGCCCAATGAGCAGTTCTTC.

The chain combines TRBV10-3 with TRBJ1-2, with 7 positions matching TRBD1. V shed 0 bases, J shed 8 bases, and the junction held 6 bases outside the gene matches. CDR3 size: 14 residues. Germline loops: CDR1 ENHRY, CDR2 SYGVKD. The CDR3 region is CAISESTGAEGYTF. CDR3 DNA: TGTGCCATCAGTGAGTCTACAGGGGCGGAGGGCTACACCTTC.